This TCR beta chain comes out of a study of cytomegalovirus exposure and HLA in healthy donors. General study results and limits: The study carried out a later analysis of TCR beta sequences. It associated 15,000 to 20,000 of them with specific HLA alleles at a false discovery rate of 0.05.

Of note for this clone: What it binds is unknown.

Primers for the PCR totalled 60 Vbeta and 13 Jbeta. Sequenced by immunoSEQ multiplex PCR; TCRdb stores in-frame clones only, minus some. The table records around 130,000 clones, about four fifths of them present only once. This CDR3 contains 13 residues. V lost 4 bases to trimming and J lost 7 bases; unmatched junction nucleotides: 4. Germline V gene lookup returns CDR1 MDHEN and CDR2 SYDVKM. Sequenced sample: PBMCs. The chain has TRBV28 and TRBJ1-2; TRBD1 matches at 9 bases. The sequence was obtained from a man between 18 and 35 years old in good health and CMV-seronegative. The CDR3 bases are TGTGCCAGCAGTTCGGGACAGGGTGGTGGCTACACCTTC. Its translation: CASSSGQGGGYTF.